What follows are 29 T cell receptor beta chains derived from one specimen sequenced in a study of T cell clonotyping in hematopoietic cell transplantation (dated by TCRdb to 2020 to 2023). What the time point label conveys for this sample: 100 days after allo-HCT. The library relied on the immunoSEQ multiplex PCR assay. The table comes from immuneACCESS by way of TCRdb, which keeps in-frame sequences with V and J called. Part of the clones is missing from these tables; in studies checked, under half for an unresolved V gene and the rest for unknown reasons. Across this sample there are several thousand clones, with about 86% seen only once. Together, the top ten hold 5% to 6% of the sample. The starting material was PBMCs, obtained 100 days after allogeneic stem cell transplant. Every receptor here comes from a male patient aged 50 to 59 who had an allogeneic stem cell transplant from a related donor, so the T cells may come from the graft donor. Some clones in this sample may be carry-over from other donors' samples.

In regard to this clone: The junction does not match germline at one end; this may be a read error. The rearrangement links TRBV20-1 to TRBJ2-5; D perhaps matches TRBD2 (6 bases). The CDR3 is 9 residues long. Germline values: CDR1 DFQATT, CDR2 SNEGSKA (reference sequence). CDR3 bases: TGCAGACCCGGGGGTAGTACGGACTTC. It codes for CRPGGSTDF.

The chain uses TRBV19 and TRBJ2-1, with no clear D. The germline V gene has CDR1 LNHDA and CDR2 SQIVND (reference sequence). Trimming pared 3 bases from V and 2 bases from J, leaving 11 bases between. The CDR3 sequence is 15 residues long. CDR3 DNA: TGTGCCAGTAGTATCGGGTCTTCCCCCTACAATGAGCAGTTCTTC. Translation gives CASSIGSSPYNEQFF.

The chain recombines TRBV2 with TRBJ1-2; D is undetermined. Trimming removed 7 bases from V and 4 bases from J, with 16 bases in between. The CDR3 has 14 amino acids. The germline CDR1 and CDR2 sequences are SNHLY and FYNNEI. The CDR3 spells CASKGSAAGYGYTF. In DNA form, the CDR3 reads TGTGCCAGCAAGGGCAGTGCCGCTGGCTATGGCTACACCTTC.

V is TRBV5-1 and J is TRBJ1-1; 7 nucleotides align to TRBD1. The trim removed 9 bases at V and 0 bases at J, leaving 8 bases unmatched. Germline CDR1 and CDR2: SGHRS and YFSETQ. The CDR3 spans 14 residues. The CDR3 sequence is CATSTQGVNTEAFF. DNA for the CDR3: TGCGCCACCTCAACCCAGGGGGTGAACACTGAAGCTTTCTTT.

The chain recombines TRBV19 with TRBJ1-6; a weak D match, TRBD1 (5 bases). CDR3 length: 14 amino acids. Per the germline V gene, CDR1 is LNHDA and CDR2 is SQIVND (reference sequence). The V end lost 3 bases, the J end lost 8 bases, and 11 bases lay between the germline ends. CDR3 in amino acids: CASSIRVDDSPLHF. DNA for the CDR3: TGTGCCAGTAGTATCAGGGTCGACGATTCACCCCTCCACTTT.

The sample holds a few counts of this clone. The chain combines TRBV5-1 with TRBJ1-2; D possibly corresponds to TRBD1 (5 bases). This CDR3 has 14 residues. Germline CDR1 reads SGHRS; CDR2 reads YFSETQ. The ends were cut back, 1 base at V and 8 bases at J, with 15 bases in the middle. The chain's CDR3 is CASSLFDPRDGYTF. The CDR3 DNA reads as TGCGCCAGCAGCTTGTTCGATCCCAGGGACGGCTACACCTTC.

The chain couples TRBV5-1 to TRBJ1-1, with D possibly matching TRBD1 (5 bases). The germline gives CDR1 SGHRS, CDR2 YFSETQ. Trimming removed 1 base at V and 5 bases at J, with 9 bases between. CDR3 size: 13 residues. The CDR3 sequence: CASSLIRETEAFF. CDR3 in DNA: TGCGCCAGCAGCTTGATCAGGGAAACTGAAGCTTTCTTT.

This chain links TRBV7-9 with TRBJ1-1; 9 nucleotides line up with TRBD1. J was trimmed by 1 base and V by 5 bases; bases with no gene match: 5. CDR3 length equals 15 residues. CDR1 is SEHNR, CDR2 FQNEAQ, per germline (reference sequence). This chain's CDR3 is CASSQGQGSNTEAFF. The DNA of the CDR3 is TGTGCCAGCAGCCAGGGACAGGGATCGAACACTGAAGCTTTCTTT.

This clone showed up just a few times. The CDR3 DNA is TGTGCCAGCAGAAAACCCTCCGGGACAGGGACCTACGAGCAGTACTTC. Amino acid sequence: CASRKPSGTGTYEQYF. V gene TRBV2 combines with J gene TRBJ2-7; TRBD1 matches 9 bases. Germline-derived CDR1 and CDR2 are SNHLY and FYNNEI. Germline trimming cut 6 bases from V and 2 bases from J; bases unmatched to any gene: 11. This CDR3 region has 16 residues.

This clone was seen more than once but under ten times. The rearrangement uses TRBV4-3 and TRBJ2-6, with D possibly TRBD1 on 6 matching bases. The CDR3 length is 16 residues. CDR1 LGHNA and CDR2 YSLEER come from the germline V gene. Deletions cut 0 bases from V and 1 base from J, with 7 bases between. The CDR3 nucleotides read TGCGCCAGCAGCCAAGAAGGACAGTCTGGGGCCAACGTCCTGACTTTC. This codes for CASSQEGQSGANVLTF.

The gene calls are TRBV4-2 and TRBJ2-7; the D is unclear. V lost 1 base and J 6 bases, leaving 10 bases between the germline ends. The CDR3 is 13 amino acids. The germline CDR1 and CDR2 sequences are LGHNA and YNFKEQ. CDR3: CASSQGRVTEQYF. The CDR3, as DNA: TGTGCCAGCAGCCAAGGACGAGTAACCGAGCAGTACTTC.

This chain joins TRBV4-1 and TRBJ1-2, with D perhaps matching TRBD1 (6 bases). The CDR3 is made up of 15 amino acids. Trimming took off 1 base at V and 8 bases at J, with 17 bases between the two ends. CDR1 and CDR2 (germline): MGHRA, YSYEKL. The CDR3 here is CASSQGGQGRGGYTF. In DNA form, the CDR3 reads TGCGCCAGCAGCCAAGGGGGACAAGGACGTGGGGGCTACACCTTC.

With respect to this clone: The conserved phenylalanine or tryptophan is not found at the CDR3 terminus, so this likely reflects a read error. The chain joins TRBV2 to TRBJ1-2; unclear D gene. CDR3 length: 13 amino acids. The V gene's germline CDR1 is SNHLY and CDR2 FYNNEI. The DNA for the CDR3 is TGTGCCTGCAGTGAATGGGCGGGCTATGGCTACACCCTC. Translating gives CACSEWAGYGYTL.

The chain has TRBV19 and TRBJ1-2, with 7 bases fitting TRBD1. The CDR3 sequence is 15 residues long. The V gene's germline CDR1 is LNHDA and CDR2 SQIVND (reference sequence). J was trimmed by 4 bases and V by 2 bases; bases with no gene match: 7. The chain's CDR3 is CASSIPTQGSYGYTF. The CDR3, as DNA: TGTGCCAGTAGTATACCGACACAGGGGAGCTATGGCTACACCTTC.

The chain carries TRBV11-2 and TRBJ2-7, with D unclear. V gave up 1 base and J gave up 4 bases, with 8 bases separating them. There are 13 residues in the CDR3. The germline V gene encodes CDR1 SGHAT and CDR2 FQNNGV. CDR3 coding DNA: TGTGCCAGCAGCTTAGCCCGGCCGTACGAGCAGTACTTC. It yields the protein CASSLARPYEQYF. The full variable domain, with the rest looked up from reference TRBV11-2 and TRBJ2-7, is EAGVAQSPRYKIIEKRQSVAFWCNPISGHATLYWYQQILGQGPKLLIQFQNNGVVDDSQLPKDRFSAERLKGVDSTLKIQPAKLEDSAVYLCASSLARPYEQYFGPGTRLTVT.

In DNA form, the CDR3 reads TGTGCCAGCAGCTTGTCGGCGGGGGGTTATGAAAAACTGTTTTTT. It is translated as CASSLSAGGYEKLFF. This chain joins TRBV5-6 and TRBJ1-4; possible D gene TRBD1, 5 bases. Deletions cut 1 base from V and 6 bases from J, with 13 bases between. The CDR3 loop spans 15 amino acids. CDR1 is SGHDT and CDR2 is YYEEEE in the germline V gene.

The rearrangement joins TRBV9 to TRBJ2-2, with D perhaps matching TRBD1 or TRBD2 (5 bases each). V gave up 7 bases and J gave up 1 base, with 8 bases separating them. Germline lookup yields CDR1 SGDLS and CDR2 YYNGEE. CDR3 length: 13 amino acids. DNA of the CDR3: TGTGCCAGCGCAGGGAGGAACACCGGGGAGCTGTTTTTT. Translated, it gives CASAGRNTGELFF.

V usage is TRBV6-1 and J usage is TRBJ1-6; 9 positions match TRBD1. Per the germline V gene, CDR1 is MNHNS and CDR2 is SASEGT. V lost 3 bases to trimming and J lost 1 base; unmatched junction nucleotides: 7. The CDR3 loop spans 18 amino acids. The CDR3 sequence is CASSESTGGISYNSPLHF. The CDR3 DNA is TGTGCCAGCAGTGAGTCGACAGGGGGGATATCCTATAATTCACCCCTCCACTTT.

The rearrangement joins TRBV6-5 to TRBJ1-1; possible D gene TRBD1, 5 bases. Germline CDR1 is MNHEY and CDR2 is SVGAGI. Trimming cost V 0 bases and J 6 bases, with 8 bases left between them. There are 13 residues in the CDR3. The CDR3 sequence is CASSYSRDAEAFF. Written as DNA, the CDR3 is TGTGCCAGCAGTTACTCGCGGGACGCTGAAGCTTTCTTT.

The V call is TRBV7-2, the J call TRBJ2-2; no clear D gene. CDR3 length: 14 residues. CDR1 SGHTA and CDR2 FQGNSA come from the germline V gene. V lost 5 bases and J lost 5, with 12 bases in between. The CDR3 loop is CASSPDKGTGELFF. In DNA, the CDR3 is TGTGCCAGCAGCCCCGACAAAGGGACCGGGGAGCTGTTTTTT.

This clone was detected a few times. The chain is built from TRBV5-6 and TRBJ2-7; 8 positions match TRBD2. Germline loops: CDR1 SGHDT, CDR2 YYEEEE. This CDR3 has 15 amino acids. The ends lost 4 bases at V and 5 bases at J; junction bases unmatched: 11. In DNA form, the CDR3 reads TGTGCCAGCAGCCGGGACCGAGGGACTAGAAACGAGCAGTACTTC. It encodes CASSRDRGTRNEQYF.

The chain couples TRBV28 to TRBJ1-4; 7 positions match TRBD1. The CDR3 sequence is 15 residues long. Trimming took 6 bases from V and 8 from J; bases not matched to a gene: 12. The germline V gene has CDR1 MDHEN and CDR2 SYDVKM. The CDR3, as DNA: TGTGCCAGCAGCGGTAGTAGGACAGGCCACGAAAAACTGTTTTTT. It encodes CASSGSRTGHEKLFF. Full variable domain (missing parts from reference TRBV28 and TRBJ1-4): DVKVTQSSRYLVKRTGEKVFLECVQDMDHENMFWYRQDPGLGLRLIYFSYDVKMKEKGDIPEGYSVSREKKERFSLILESASTNQTSMYLCASSGSRTGHEKLFFGSGTQLSVL.

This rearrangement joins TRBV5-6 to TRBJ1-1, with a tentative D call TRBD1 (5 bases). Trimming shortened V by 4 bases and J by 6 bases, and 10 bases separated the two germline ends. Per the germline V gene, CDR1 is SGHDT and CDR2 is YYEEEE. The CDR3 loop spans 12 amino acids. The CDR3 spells CASSQDSSEAFF. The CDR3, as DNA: TGTGCCAGCAGCCAAGACAGTTCTGAAGCTTTCTTT.

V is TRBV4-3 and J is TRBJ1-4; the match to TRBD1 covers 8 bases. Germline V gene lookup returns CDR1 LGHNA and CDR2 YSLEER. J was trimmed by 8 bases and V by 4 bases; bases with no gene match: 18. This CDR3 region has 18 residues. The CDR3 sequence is CASSPLGTGTVEGEKLFF. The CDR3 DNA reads TGCGCCAGCAGCCCCTTGGGGACAGGAACAGTGGAAGGGGAAAAACTGTTTTTT.

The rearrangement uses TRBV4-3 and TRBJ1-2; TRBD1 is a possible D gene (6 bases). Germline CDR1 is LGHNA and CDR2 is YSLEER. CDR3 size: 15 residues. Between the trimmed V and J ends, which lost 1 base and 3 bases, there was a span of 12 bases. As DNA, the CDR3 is TGCGCCAGCAGCCAAGCGTTACAGGGAGACTATGGCTACACCTTC. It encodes CASSQALQGDYGYTF.

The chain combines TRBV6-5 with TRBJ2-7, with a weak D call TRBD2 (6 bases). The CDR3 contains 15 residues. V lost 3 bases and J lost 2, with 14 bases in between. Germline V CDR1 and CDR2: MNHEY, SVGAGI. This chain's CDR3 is CASSYRAGKPYEQYF. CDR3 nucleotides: TGTGCCAGCAGTTATCGGGCGGGAAAACCCTACGAGCAGTACTTC.

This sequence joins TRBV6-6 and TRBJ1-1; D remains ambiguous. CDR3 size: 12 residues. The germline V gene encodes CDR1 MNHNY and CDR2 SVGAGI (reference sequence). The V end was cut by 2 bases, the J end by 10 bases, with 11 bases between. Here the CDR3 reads CASSYERVGAFF. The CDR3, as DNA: TGTGCCAGCAGTTACGAGAGGGTTGGAGCTTTCTTT.

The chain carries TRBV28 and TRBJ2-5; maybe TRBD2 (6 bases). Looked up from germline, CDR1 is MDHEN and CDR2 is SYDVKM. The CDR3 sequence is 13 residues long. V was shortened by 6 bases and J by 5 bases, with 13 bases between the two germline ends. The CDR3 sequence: CASRWGGGETQYF. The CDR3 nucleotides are TGTGCCAGCAGGTGGGGTGGAGGGGAGACCCAGTACTTC.

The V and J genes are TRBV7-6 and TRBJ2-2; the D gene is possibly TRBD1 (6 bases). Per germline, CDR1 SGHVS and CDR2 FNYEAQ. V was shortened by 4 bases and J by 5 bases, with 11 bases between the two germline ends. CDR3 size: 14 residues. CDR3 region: CASSSGQQTGELFF. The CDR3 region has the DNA TGTGCCAGCAGCTCAGGACAGCAAACCGGGGAGCTGTTTTTT.